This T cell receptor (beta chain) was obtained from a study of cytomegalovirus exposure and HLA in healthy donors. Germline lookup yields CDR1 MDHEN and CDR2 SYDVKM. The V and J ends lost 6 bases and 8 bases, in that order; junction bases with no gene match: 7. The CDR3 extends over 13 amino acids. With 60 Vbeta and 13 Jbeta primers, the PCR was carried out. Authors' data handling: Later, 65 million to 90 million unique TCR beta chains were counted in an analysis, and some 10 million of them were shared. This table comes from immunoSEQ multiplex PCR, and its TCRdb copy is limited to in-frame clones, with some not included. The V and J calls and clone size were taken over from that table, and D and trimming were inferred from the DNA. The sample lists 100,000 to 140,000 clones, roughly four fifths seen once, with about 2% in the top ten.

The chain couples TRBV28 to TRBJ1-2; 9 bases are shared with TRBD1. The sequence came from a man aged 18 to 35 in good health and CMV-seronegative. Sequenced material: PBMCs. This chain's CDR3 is CASRTGGARGYTF. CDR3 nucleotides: TGTGCCAGCAGAACAGGGGGCGCGAGAGGCTACACCTTC.